The 30 T cell receptor beta chains below come from one sample, sequenced in a study of cytomegalovirus exposure and HLA in healthy donors. Primers for the PCR totalled 60 Vbeta and 13 Jbeta. Here immunoSEQ multiplex PCR was the method, and the copy in TCRdb shows in-frame clones only, minus some. The sample contains tens of thousands of clones, around 76% of which appear only once. The specimen sequenced was PBMCs. These receptors all come from a man aged 18 to 30 in good health and CMV-seronegative.

The rearrangement uses TRBV4-1 and TRBJ2-7; the match to TRBD1 covers 8 bases. The ends lost 0 bases at V and 9 bases at J; junction bases unmatched: 7. Germline assignment: CDR1 MGHRA and CDR2 YSYEKL. The CDR3 is made up of 14 amino acids. CDR3: CASSQEQGGNRQYF. CDR3 DNA sequence: TGCGCCAGCAGCCAAGAACAGGGGGGAAACCGGCAGTACTTC.

As concerns this clone: Within the sample, other DNA sequences also encode this same CDR3. V gene TRBV7-7 combines with J gene TRBJ2-2, with no clear D. Germline V gives CDR1 SSHAT, CDR2 FNYEAQ (reference sequence). CDR3 size: 14 residues. Trimming took off 1 base at V and 2 bases at J, with 5 bases between the two ends. CDR3 sequence: CASSLGRNTGELFF. CDR3 sequence (DNA): TGTGCCAGCAGCTTAGGGAGAAACACCGGGGAGCTGTTTTTT. The whole variable domain, remainder taken from reference TRBV7-7 and TRBJ2-2, is GAGVSQSPRYKVTKRGQDVTLRCDPISSHATLYWYQQALGQGPEFLTYFNYEAQPDKSGLPSDRFSAERPEGSISTLTIQRTEQRDSAMYRCASSLGRNTGELFFGEGSRLTVL.

This clone was seen only a few times. The J gene is TRBJ1-1, the V gene TRBV5-4, with D possibly TRBD1 on 5 matching bases. CDR1 is SGHNT, CDR2 YYREEE, per germline (reference sequence). The CDR3 is made up of 14 amino acids. V was cut by 3 bases and J by 1 base, with 10 bases left in between. The CDR3 is CASSSRRGNTEAFF. CDR3 DNA: TGTGCCAGCAGCTCCCGAAGGGGGAACACTGAAGCTTTCTTT.

V is TRBV7-2 and J is TRBJ2-3; D is uncertain. The CDR3 covers 12 residues. Trimming cost V 5 bases and J 4 bases, with 7 bases left between them. CDR1 is SGHTA and CDR2 is FQGNSA in the germline V gene. The CDR3 DNA sequence: TGTGCCAGCAGCGCGCTCGCAGATACGCAGTATTTT. This translates into CASSALADTQYF.

This clone was counted between two and nine times. The chain combines TRBV30 with TRBJ1-2; perhaps TRBD1 as D (5 bases). V shed 3 bases and J shed 7 bases, with 15 bases lying between them. The CDR3 is 13 amino acids. Looked up from germline, CDR1 is GTSNPN and CDR2 is SVGIG (reference sequence). The CDR3 bases are TGTGCCTGGAGAGGGCGGGGGTCCTCTGGCTACACCTTC. It is translated as CAWRGRGSSGYTF.

This clone was seen a handful of times. The chain is built from TRBV6-5 and TRBJ1-1, with 9 bases identical to TRBD1. CDR3 size: 15 residues. The germline V gene has CDR1 MNHEY and CDR2 SVGAGI. After removal of 7 bases from V and 9 bases from J, the junction contained 15 bases not matched to a gene. As DNA, the CDR3 is TGTGCCAGCACCCCACGGGGACAGGGCTTCACCCAAGCTTTCTTT. It specifies CASTPRGQGFTQAFF.

This sequence joins TRBV10-3 and TRBJ1-6; a weak D match, TRBD1 (6 bases). V lost 4 bases, J lost 8 bases, and 12 bases lay in between. The germline V gene has CDR1 ENHRY and CDR2 SYGVKD. The CDR3 is 14 residues long. CDR3 sequence reads: CAISVQGRDSPLHF. The CDR3 bases are TGTGCCATCAGTGTACAGGGAAGAGATTCACCCCTCCACTTT.

In regard to this clone: The same CDR3 can be traced to other DNA sequences in this sample. The CDR3 bases are TGCGCCAGCAGCTTACGACAGGGAAGGGGAACTGAAGCTTTCTTT. Translated, it gives CASSLRQGRGTEAFF. V usage is TRBV5-1 and J usage is TRBJ1-1, with TRBD1 identical over 7 bases. There are 15 residues in the CDR3. CDR1 is SGHRS, CDR2 YFSETQ, per germline. V lost 2 bases to trimming and J lost 5 bases; unmatched junction nucleotides: 9.

This rearrangement joins TRBV7-9 to TRBJ2-3; a possible D gene is TRBD1 (5 bases). V lost 2 bases and J lost 3, with 12 bases in between. From germline, CDR1 is SEHNR and CDR2 FQNEAQ (reference sequence). CDR3 length: 15 residues. The CDR3 DNA is TGTGCCAGCAGCTTAACACAGGCTTGGACAGATACGCAGTATTTT. This encodes CASSLTQAWTDTQYF.

The chain recombines TRBV7-3 with TRBJ2-2; 7 bases are a match to TRBD2. Germline values: CDR1 SGHTA, CDR2 FQGTGA. The trim removed 1 base at V and 2 bases at J, leaving 1 base unmatched. The CDR3 runs 15 residues. CDR3 sequence: CASSLRGGNTGELFF. CDR3 sequence (DNA): TGTGCCAGCAGCTTAAGGGGGGGTAACACCGGGGAGCTGTTTTTT.

Here the CDR3 DNA reads TGTGCCAGCAGTCCTTCGACTAGCGGGGGGACAGATACGCAGTATTTT. This translates into CASSPSTSGGTDTQYF. This sequence joins TRBV28 and TRBJ2-3; 13 nucleotides match TRBD2. V shed 5 bases, J shed 3 bases, and the junction held 5 bases outside the gene matches. The CDR3 has 16 amino acids. Germline V gives CDR1 MDHEN, CDR2 SYDVKM. Looking up the rest from reference TRBV28 and TRBJ2-3 gives the full variable domain: DVKVTQSSRYLVKRTGEKVFLECVQDMDHENMFWYRQDPGLGLRLIYFSYDVKMKEKGDIPEGYSVSREKKERFSLILESASTNQTSMYLCASSPSTSGGTDTQYFGPGTRLTVL.

The J gene is TRBJ2-5, the V gene TRBV19, with TRBD2 matching over 11 bases. CDR3 size: 16 residues. Germline V gene sequence: CDR1 LNHDA, CDR2 SQIVND (reference sequence). V lost 5 bases to trimming and J lost 2 bases; unmatched junction nucleotides: 7. CDR3 coding DNA: TGTGCCAGTAGTTTCCGACTAGCGGGGACGCAAGAGACCCAGTACTTC. This sequence encodes CASSFRLAGTQETQYF.

The chain carries TRBV5-5 and TRBJ2-7; perhaps TRBD1 as D (7 bases). CDR1 and CDR2 (germline): SGHKS, YYEKEE (reference sequence). The CDR3 has 15 residues. The V and J ends lost 0 bases and 4 bases respectively, with 14 bases between them. CDR3 loop: CASSLASGGGYEQYV. The CDR3 DNA reads TGTGCCAGCAGCTTGGCTTCAGGGGGAGGATACGAGCAGTACGTC.

The chain employs TRBV10-3 and TRBJ1-1; 7 nucleotides match TRBD1. V gave up 4 bases and J gave up 3 bases; unmatched junction bases: 8. The CDR3 contains 15 residues. Per the germline V gene, CDR1 is ENHRY and CDR2 is SYGVKD. CDR3 sequence: CAISGQTGADTEAFF. The DNA of the CDR3 is TGTGCCATCAGTGGGCAAACAGGGGCGGACACTGAAGCTTTCTTT.

The table lists this clone with a count of one. The V and J genes are TRBV7-2 and TRBJ1-2, with D possibly TRBD1 on 6 matching bases. CDR3 length: 15 residues. V shed 5 bases and J shed 0 bases, with 13 bases lying between them. Germline CDR1 is SGHTA and CDR2 is FQGNSA. The CDR3 sequence is CASSPDRWANYGYTF. The CDR3, as DNA: TGTGCCAGCAGCCCCGACAGGTGGGCTAACTATGGCTACACCTTC.

The J gene is TRBJ1-2, the V gene TRBV11-2; D perhaps matches TRBD1 (5 bases). Per the germline V gene, CDR1 is SGHAT and CDR2 is FQNNGV. V was cut by 5 bases and J by 2 bases, with 15 bases left in between. The CDR3 has 15 residues. The CDR3 DNA reads TGTGCCAGCAGCCCCGTAGGGGCGGGGAACTATGGCTACACCTTC. It encodes CASSPVGAGNYGYTF.

The chain carries TRBV9 and TRBJ2-7, with a possible D match to TRBD2 (5 bases). V was trimmed by 0 bases and J by 3 bases, leaving 13 bases between them. Germline assignment: CDR1 SGDLS and CDR2 YYNGEE. The CDR3 sequence is 15 residues long. CDR3 protein: CASSVDMGAGYEQYF. The CDR3 nucleotides read TGTGCCAGCAGCGTAGATATGGGCGCGGGCTACGAGCAGTACTTC.

The V call is TRBV15, the J call TRBJ1-4; 7 bases are shared with TRBD1. Trimming at V came to 2 bases and at J to 7 bases, leaving 13 bases not matched to a gene. Germline V CDR1 and CDR2: LNHNV, YYDKDF (reference sequence). This CDR3 region has 17 residues. The CDR3 nucleotides read TGTGCCACCAGCAGACCCGAAGACAGGGTACGAGGTGAAAAACTGTTTTTT. Translating gives CATSRPEDRVRGEKLFF.

This sequence joins TRBV9 and TRBJ2-7; TRBD2 is a possible D gene (7 bases). This CDR3 is built from 16 residues. The V end was cut by 0 bases, the J end by 5 bases, with 18 bases between. The V gene's germline CDR1 is SGDLS and CDR2 YYNGEE. The CDR3 spells CASSVATGGAFHEQYF. In DNA, the CDR3 is TGTGCCAGCAGCGTAGCCACGGGGGGCGCTTTCCACGAGCAGTACTTC. The entire variable domain, with the rest obtained from reference TRBV9 and TRBJ2-7, is as follows: DSGVTQTPKHLITATGQRVTLRCSPRSGDLSVYWYQQSLDQGLQFLIQYYNGEERAKGNILERFSAQQFPDLHSELNLSSLELGDSALYFCASSVATGGAFHEQYFGPGTRLTVT.

The chain uses TRBV19 and TRBJ2-7; TRBD1 aligns across 9 bases. V lost 5 bases to trimming and J lost 3 bases; unmatched junction nucleotides: 2. Germline values: CDR1 LNHDA, CDR2 SQIVND (reference sequence). The CDR3 is made up of 13 amino acids. The CDR3 region is CASSLTGGYEQYV. CDR3 in DNA: TGTGCCAGTAGTTTGACAGGGGGCTACGAGCAGTACGTC.

The V call is TRBV10-3, the J call TRBJ1-5; TRBD1 matches at 7 bases. This CDR3 comprises 15 residues. Germline V gene sequence: CDR1 ENHRY, CDR2 SYGVKD. The V segment lost 5 bases and the J segment 4 bases; nucleotides outside the gene matches: 8. CDR3 in amino acids: CAISMHRGANQPQHF. The CDR3 DNA is TGTGCCATCAGTATGCACAGGGGCGCAAATCAGCCCCAGCATTTT.

The rearrangement uses TRBV4-1 and TRBJ1-2, with D unclear. Trimming left V 0 bases short and J 3 bases short, with 14 bases between. Germline-derived CDR1 and CDR2 are MGHRA and YSYEKL. There are 16 residues in the CDR3. CDR3 region: CASSQEPLGTYYGYTF. The CDR3 DNA sequence: TGCGCCAGCAGCCAAGAACCCCTGGGCACTTACTATGGCTACACCTTC.

This clone rates as medium-sized. The chain has TRBV11-2 and TRBJ2-2; tentatively, D is TRBD1 (5 bases). Germline V lookup: CDR1 SGHAT, CDR2 FQNNGV. Trimming removed 1 base from V and 0 bases from J, with 12 bases in between. There are 17 residues in the CDR3. Here the CDR3 DNA reads TGTGCCAGCAGCTTAGCTAGGCAGGGCTCGAACACCGGGGAGCTGTTTTTT. It encodes CASSLARQGSNTGELFF.

The J gene is TRBJ1-2, the V gene TRBV14; D unresolved. Germline V CDR1 and CDR2: SGHDN, FVKESK. Trimming removed 4 bases from V and 10 bases from J, with 10 bases in between. This CDR3 spans 11 amino acids. The CDR3 nucleotides read TGTGCCAGCAGCCGACACAAGGACTACACCTTC. This codes for CASSRHKDYTF.

The J gene is TRBJ1-6, the V gene TRBV6-6; 7 bases are a match to TRBD1. The trim removed 6 bases at V and 5 bases at J, leaving 4 bases unmatched. The CDR3 runs to 14 residues. CDR1 is MNHNY, CDR2 SVGAGI, per germline (reference sequence). The CDR3 here is CASRTGTDNSPLHF. CDR3 coding DNA: TGTGCCAGCAGAACCGGGACAGATAATTCACCCCTCCACTTT.

The gene calls are TRBV14 and TRBJ1-1; D not certain. The CDR3 contains 13 residues. The V end lost 4 bases, the J end lost 2 bases, and 8 bases lay between the germline ends. Looked up from germline, CDR1 is SGHDN and CDR2 is FVKESK. CDR3 sequence: CASSPGLNTEAFF. For the CDR3, the DNA is TGTGCCAGCAGCCCCGGGTTAAACACTGAAGCTTTCTTT.

This sequence joins TRBV10-1 and TRBJ2-7; 7 bases agree with TRBD1. From germline, CDR1 is WNHNN and CDR2 SYGVQD (reference sequence). V dropped 6 bases and J dropped 2; count of bases not matched to a gene: 7. The CDR3 runs 14 residues. Written as DNA, the CDR3 is TGCGCCAGCAGCGGACGGGACAGCCCCTACGAGCAGTACTTC. It specifies CASSGRDSPYEQYF.

This clone was counted between two and nine times. This chain joins TRBV20-1 and TRBJ2-7, with D possibly TRBD1 on 5 matching bases. Trimming shortened V by 3 bases and J by 3 bases, and 6 bases separated the two germline ends. The CDR3 covers 11 residues. Germline loops: CDR1 DFQATT, CDR2 SNEGSKA (reference sequence). The CDR3 loop reads CSARDNYEQYV. Here the CDR3 DNA reads TGCAGTGCTAGGGACAACTACGAGCAGTACGTC.

The V call is TRBV11-2, the J call TRBJ1-4, with D perhaps matching TRBD1 (6 bases). The CDR3 totals 15 residues. The germline V gene encodes CDR1 SGHAT and CDR2 FQNNGV. The V end lost 2 bases, the J end lost 6 bases, and 13 bases lay between the germline ends. The DNA for the CDR3 is TGTGCCAGCAGCTTATGGGGGGCGGGGGATGAAAAACTGTTTTTT. Translating gives CASSLWGAGDEKLFF.

V usage is TRBV7-2 and J usage is TRBJ1-3; 7 nucleotides agree with TRBD1. The CDR3 is 16 amino acids. Per the germline V gene, CDR1 is SGHTA and CDR2 is FQGNSA. With 5 bases clipped from V and 2 bases from J, the junction kept 9 bases outside the gene matches. CDR3 sequence reads: CASSLVDRAAGNTIYF. The CDR3 DNA reads TGTGCCAGCAGCCTAGTAGACAGGGCGGCTGGAAACACCATATATTTT.